The clone carrying this TCR beta chain was recorded many times. Its matching antigen is unknown. The CDR3 end is not reached by the read, which stops 3 residues before it; the germline J gene fills it in. The sample originates from a study of T cell clonality in common variable immunodeficiency. Study results and caveats: Patient heterogeneity in the CVID cohort limited correlations between repertoire features and clinical complications. Fewer TCRbeta clones were shared among CVID subjects than controls.

The CDR3 covers 16 residues. The germline CDR1 and CDR2 sequences are LNHDA and SQIVND (reference sequence). V lost 1 base and J 0 bases, leaving 7 bases between the germline ends. Assay: immunoSEQ multiplex PCR; the TCRdb copy retains only in-frame clones and omits some. This sample has 42,000 or so clones, each found more than once. Donors gave 5 to 8 ml heparinized peripheral whole blood. The sample was peripheral blood mononuclear cells. The J gene is TRBJ2-6, the V gene TRBV19; D is undetermined. This clonotype was sampled from a person aged 18-70 years in good health. CDR3 sequence: CASSIVASSGANVLTF. The CDR3 DNA, read in part, is TGTGCCAGTAGTATAGTGGCCAGCTCTGGGGCCAACGTC.